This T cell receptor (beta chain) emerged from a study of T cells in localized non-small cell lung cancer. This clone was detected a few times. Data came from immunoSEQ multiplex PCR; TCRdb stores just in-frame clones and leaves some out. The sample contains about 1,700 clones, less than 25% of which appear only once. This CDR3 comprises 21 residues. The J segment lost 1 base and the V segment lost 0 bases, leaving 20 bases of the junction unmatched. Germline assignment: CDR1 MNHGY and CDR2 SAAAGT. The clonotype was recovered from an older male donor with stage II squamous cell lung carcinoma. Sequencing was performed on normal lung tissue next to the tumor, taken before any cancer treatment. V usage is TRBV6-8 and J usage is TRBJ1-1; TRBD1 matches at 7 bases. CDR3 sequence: CASSYSKSWSKGGSSNTEAFF. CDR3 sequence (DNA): TGTGCCAGCAGTTACTCGAAATCTTGGTCGAAAGGGGGCAGTTCGAACACTGAAGCTTTCTTT.